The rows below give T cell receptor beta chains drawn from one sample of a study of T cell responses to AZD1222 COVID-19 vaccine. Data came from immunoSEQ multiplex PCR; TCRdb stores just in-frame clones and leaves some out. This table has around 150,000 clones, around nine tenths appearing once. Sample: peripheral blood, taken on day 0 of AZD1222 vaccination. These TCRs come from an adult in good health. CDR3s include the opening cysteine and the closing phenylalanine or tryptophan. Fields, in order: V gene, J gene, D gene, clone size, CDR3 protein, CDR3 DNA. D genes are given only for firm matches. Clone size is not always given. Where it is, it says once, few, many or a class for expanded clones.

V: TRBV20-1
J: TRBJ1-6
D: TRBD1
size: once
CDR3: CSASNRGENDSPLHF
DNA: TGCAGTGCTAGTAACAGGGGGGAGAATGATTCACCCCTCCACTTT

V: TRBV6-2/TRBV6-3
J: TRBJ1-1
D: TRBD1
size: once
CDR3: CASRPQGALTEAFF
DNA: TGTGCCAGCAGACCTCAGGGGGCACTCACTGAAGCTTTCTTT

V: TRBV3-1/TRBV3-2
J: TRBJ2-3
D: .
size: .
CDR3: CASSQLGGRGGTDTQYF
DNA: TGTGCCAGCAGCCAACTTGGGGGCAGGGGCGGCACAGATACGCAGTATTTT

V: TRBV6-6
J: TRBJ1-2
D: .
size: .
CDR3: CATLTQGLGGYTF
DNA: TGTGCCACTCTAACGCAGGGTTTGGGTGGCTACACCTTC

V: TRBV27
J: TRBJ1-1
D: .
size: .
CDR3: CASSLGLGNTEAFF
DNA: TGTGCCAGCAGTTTGGGACTCGGGAACACTGAAGCTTTCTTT

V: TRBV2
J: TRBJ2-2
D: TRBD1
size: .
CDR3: CASSVPRQGASTGELFF
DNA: TGTGCCAGCAGTGTTCCGAGACAGGGGGCTTCGACCGGGGAGCTGTTTTTT

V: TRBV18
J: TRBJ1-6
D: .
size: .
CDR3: CASSTGNSPLHF
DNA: TGTGCCAGCTCAACTGGGAATTCACCCCTCCACTTT

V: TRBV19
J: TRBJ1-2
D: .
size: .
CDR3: CASSISVYGYTF
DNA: TGTGCCAGTAGTATTTCCGTCTATGGCTACACCTTC

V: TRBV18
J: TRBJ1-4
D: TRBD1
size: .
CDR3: CASRPGRGAAEKLFF
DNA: TGTGCCAGCCGTCCCGGCAGGGGGGCCGCTGAAAAACTGTTTTTT

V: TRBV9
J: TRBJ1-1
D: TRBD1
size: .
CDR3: CASSASTGLNTEAFF
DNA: TGTGCCAGCAGCGCCTCGACAGGGTTAAACACTGAAGCTTTCTTT

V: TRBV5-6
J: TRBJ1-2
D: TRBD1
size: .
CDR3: CASSKDRGYGYTF
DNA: TGTGCCAGCAGCAAAGACAGGGGATATGGCTACACCTTC

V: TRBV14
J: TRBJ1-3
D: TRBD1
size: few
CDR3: CASSHRGSSGNTIYF
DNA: TGTGCCAGCAGCCACAGGGGGAGCTCTGGAAACACCATATATTTT

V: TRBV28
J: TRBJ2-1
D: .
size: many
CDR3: CASSTVNEQFF
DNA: TGTGCCAGCAGTACCGTTAATGAGCAGTTCTTC

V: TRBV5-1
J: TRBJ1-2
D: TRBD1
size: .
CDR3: CASSPDRDRYFGYTF
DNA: TGCGCCAGCAGCCCCGACCGGGACAGGTATTTTGGCTACACCTTC

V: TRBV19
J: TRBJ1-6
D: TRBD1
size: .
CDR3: CASIPRTGDSPLHF
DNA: TGTGCCAGTATCCCCCGGACAGGGGATTCACCCCTCCACTTT

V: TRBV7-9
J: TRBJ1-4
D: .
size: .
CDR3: CASSLRGRRDEKLFF
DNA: TGTGCCAGCAGCCTTCGTGGTAGGCGCGATGAAAAACTGTTTTTT

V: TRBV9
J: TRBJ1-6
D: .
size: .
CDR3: CASGRAGSDSPLHF
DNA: TGTGCCAGCGGCCGAGCAGGCTCGGATTCACCCCTCCACTTT

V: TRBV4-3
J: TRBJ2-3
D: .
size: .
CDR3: CASSQDVVGYSTDTQYF
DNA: TGCGCCAGCAGCCAAGATGTAGTAGGATACAGCACAGATACGCAGTATTTT

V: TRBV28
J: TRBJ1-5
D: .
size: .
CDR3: CASTPAGYSNQPQHF
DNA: TGTGCCAGCACCCCGGCGGGCTATAGCAATCAGCCCCAGCATTTT

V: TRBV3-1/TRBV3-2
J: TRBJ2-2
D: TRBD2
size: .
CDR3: CASSHTGLAGVPDGELFF
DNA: TGTGCCAGCAGCCACACGGGACTAGCGGGAGTTCCGGACGGGGAGCTGTTTTTT

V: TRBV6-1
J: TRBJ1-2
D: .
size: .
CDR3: CASSEGGYSNYGYTF
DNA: TGTGCCAGCAGTGAAGGGGGGTACTCTAACTATGGCTACACCTTC

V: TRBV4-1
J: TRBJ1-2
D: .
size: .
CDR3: CASSQDLRGGDGYTF
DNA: TGCGCCAGCAGCCAAGATCTCAGGGGAGGGGATGGCTACACCTTC

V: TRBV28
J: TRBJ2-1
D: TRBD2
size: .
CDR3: CASSLGTSGRNEQFF
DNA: TGTGCCAGCAGTTTAGGGACTAGCGGGAGGAATGAGCAGTTCTTC

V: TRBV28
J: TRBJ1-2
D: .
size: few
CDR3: CASSPPLVYGYTF
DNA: TGTGCCAGCAGTCCCCCTCTGGTCTATGGCTACACCTTC

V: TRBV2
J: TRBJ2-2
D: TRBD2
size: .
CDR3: CASSETSGRVPGELFF
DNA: TGTGCCAGCAGTGAAACTAGCGGGAGGGTCCCCGGGGAGCTGTTTTTT

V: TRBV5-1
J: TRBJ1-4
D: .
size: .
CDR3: CASSLATREKLFF
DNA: TGCGCCAGCAGCTTGGCAACACGTGAAAAACTGTTTTTT

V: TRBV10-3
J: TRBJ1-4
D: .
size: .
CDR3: CAIRGDEKLFF
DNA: TGTGCCATCAGGGGTGACGAAAAACTGTTTTTT

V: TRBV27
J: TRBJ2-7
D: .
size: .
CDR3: CASMPARTSYEQYF
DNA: TGTGCCAGCATGCCCGCTAGGACCTCCTACGAGCAGTACTTC

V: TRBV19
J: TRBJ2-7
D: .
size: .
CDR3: CASSLGTPGSSYEQYF
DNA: TGTGCCAGTAGTTTGGGGACACCAGGGAGCTCCTACGAGCAGTACTTC

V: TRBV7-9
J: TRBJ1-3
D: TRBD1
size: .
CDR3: CASSPQTGAFSGNTIYF
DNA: TGTGCCAGCAGCCCACAGACAGGGGCCTTCTCTGGAAACACCATATATTTT

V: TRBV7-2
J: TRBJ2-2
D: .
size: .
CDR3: CASGRAQNTGELFF
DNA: TGTGCCAGCGGCCGGGCCCAGAACACCGGGGAGCTGTTTTTT

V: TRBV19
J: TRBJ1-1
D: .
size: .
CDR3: CASSMGRIITEAFF
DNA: TGTGCCAGTAGTATGGGACGAATCATCACTGAAGCTTTCTTT

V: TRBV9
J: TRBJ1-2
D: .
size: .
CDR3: CASSPGPGRDYGYTF
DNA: TGTGCCAGCAGCCCCGGCCCAGGGAGAGACTATGGCTACACCTTC

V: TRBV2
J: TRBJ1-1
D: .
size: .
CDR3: CASSEVGTEAFF
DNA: TGTGCCAGCAGTGAAGTAGGCACTGAAGCTTTCTTT

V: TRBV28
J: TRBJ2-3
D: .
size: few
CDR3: CASDRKTDTQYF
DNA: TGTGCCAGCGATAGAAAGACAGATACGCAGTATTTT

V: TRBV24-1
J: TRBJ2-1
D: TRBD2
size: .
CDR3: CATSDLRSELAGANEQFF
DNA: TGTGCCACCAGTGATTTGAGATCTGAACTAGCGGGAGCAAATGAGCAGTTCTTC

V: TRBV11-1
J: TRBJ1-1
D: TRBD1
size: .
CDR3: CASSLIRTGFFTEAFF
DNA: TGTGCCAGCAGCTTAATTAGGACAGGTTTTTTCACTGAAGCTTTCTTT

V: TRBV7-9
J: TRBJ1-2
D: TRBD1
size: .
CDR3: CASSLGSGTGLYGYTF
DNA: TGTGCCAGCAGCTTAGGCTCCGGGACAGGACTCTATGGCTACACCTTC

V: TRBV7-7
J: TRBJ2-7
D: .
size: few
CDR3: CASSPRGSYEQYF
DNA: TGTGCTAGCAGCCCTCGGGGGTCCTACGAGCAGTACTTC

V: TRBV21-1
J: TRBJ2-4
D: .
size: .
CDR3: CASSRLGAKNIQYF
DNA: TGTGCCAGCAGCAGGTTAGGGGCCAAAAACATTCAGTACTTC